Below, 17 T cell receptor beta chains from the same sample are listed, as sequenced in a study of early T cells in non-severe SARS-CoV-2 infection (dated by TCRdb to the early 2020s). Libraries were constructed by 5' RACE. Sequencing was performed on a NextSeq 500. TCRdb's own reprocessing of the public reads used fastp at Q25 and MiXCR and kept productive beta chains. Entries are consolidated by CDR3 protein sequence, retaining the most common genes and DNA. For this sample the table gives 30,000 to 35,000 distinct CDR3 sequences, of which approximately 6.2% were detected only once. The top ten hold approximately 5% of the sample. The material sequenced was whole blood. The receptor set was obtained from an adult who was a healthcare worker with PCR-confirmed SARS-CoV-2 infection or an uninfected control (not recorded which).

This clonotype has at least ten counts. J is TRBJ2-1 and V is TRBV27; the D call may be TRBD1 or TRBD2 (5 bases each). The ends were cut back, 5 bases at V and 10 bases at J, with 18 bases in the middle. The germline V gene encodes CDR1 MNHEY and CDR2 SMNVEV (reference sequence). The CDR3 runs to 14 residues. CDR3 coding DNA: TGTGCCAGCAGTCCTCAACAGGTTTGGGGGGAGCAGTTCTTC. Translating it yields CASSPQQVWGEQFF.

Ten or more counts support this clonotype. V gene TRBV28 combines with J gene TRBJ2-3, with a possible D match to TRBD1 (7 bases). CDR1 and CDR2 from the germline V gene are MDHEN and SYDVKM. The CDR3 spans 15 residues. Trimming removed 5 bases at V and 3 bases at J, with 15 bases between. CDR3 amino acids: CASSARDSGTDTQYF. In DNA form, the CDR3 reads TGTGCCAGCAGTGCGCGGGACAGTGGGACAGATACGCAGTATTTT.

This clonotype was counted ten times or more. The V gene is TRBV29-1, the J gene TRBJ2-6, with D perhaps TRBD1 (6 bases). Germline-derived CDR1 and CDR2 are SQVTM and ANQGSEA. The CDR3 runs 16 residues. Trimming shortened V by 4 bases and J by 4 bases, and 17 bases separated the two germline ends. This CDR3 reads CSVVPFTGNGANVLTF. The DNA for the CDR3 is TGCAGCGTTGTCCCCTTTACAGGGAACGGGGCCAACGTCCTGACTTTC.

This clonotype was observed many times. The chain couples TRBV12-5 to TRBJ2-5; 7 bases line up with TRBD2. The germline V gene encodes CDR1 LGHNT and CDR2 FRNRAP. This CDR3 spans 15 amino acids. Losses at the gene ends were 5 bases for V and 2 bases for J; bases not matched to a gene: 8. This CDR3 reads CASGPHQREQETQYF. The CDR3 region has the DNA TGTGCTAGTGGTCCCCATCAGCGGGAACAAGAGACCCAGTACTTC.

This clonotype was picked up many times. The chain is built from TRBV29-1 and TRBJ2-2, with D perhaps TRBD2 (6 bases). V was cut by 8 bases and J by 4 bases, with 17 bases left in between. The CDR3 is 14 amino acids. The germline CDR1 and CDR2 sequences are SQVTM and ANQGSEA. CDR3 DNA sequence: TGCAGCATAACCGGAGCTAGCGTCACCGGGGAGCTGTTTTTT. Its protein product is CSITGASVTGELFF.

This clonotype was detected many times. V and J are TRBV3-1 and TRBJ1-1; D remains ambiguous. V was shortened by 0 bases and J by 6 bases, with 11 bases between the two germline ends. CDR1 and CDR2 (germline): LGHDT, YNNKEL (reference sequence). The CDR3 length is 14 residues. The CDR3 protein is CASSQEGGSAEAFF. The CDR3 DNA reads TGTGCCAGCAGCCAAGAAGGAGGGTCCGCTGAAGCTTTCTTT.

The table lists this clonotype with many counts. This chain links TRBV6-4 with TRBJ2-7; D is possibly TRBD1 or TRBD2 (6 bases each). The germline V and J ends were trimmed by 10 bases and 1 base, with 20 bases remaining between them. The CDR3 is 15 residues long. Per germline, CDR1 MRHNA and CDR2 SNTAGT. CDR3 nucleotides: TGTGCCACCTCACTTCACAGGGCGGGGTCCTACGAGCAGTACGTC. This encodes CATSLHRAGSYEQYV.

This clonotype was observed at least ten times. The chain couples TRBV5-1 to TRBJ2-4; 9 bases fit TRBD1. The CDR3 is made up of 15 amino acids. V shed 4 bases and J 6 bases; nucleotides not matched to a gene: 8. In germline, CDR1 is SGHRS, CDR2 YFSETQ. The CDR3 sequence: CASSPRQGVGNIQYF. The CDR3, as DNA: TGCGCCAGCAGCCCTCGACAGGGGGTCGGAAACATTCAGTACTTC.

The table lists this clonotype with many counts. CDR3 coding DNA: TGCAGCTGGACCGACAGGGCTAAAGCTTTCTTT. It translates to CSWTDRAKAFF. The genes are TRBV29-1 and TRBJ1-1, with 7 bases identical to TRBD1. Germline assignment: CDR1 SQVTM and CDR2 ANQGSEA. CDR3 length equals 11 residues. After removal of 8 bases from V and 9 bases from J, the junction contained 9 bases not matched to a gene.

This clonotype was recorded many times. CDR3 protein: CASSPRYTEAFF. Here the CDR3 DNA reads TGTGCCAGCAGCCCCCGGTACACTGAAGCTTTCTTT. This chain joins TRBV7-2 and TRBJ1-1; the D is unclear. CDR1 is SGHTA and CDR2 is FQGNSA in the germline V gene. The germline V and J ends were trimmed by 5 bases and 3 bases, with 7 bases remaining between them. The CDR3 sequence is 12 residues long.

The chain recombines TRBV6-5 with TRBJ1-1, with no clear D. CDR3 size: 15 residues. Germline CDR1 reads MNHEY; CDR2 reads SVGAGI. V gave up 2 bases and J gave up 0 bases, with 10 bases separating them. The CDR3 sequence: CASSYGVKVNTEAFF. CDR3 nucleotide sequence: TGTGCCAGCAGTTACGGCGTCAAAGTGAACACTGAAGCTTTCTTT.

This clonotype appeared a few times. This rearrangement joins TRBV12-3 or TRBV12-4 to TRBJ1-3, with TRBD1 identical over 7 bases. CDR3 length: 15 amino acids. J was trimmed by 4 bases and V by 5 bases; bases with no gene match: 8. In DNA, the CDR3 is TGTGCCAGCAGTCCCCGGGACAGAGTCGGAAACACCATATATTTT. Amino acids: CASSPRDRVGNTIYF.

This clonotype was counted ten times or more. J is TRBJ2-7 and V is TRBV28; possible D gene TRBD1, 6 bases. CDR3 length: 12 amino acids. V was shortened by 7 bases and J by 12 bases, with 19 bases between the two germline ends. The germline V gene encodes CDR1 MDHEN and CDR2 SYDVKM. The CDR3 region has the DNA TGTGCCAGCAAACCAGGGACAAGGCAGTTGTACTTC. Protein sequence: CASKPGTRQLYF.

The gene calls are TRBV6-2 or TRBV6-3 and TRBJ2-3; TRBD2 matches at 7 bases. In germline, CDR1 is MNHEY, CDR2 SVGEGT. This CDR3 is built from 16 residues. V lost 4 bases and J lost 5; bases outside the gene matches: 12. The CDR3 region is CASSSPGAGAGDTQYF. The DNA for the CDR3 is TGTGCCAGCAGTTCTCCTGGTGCGGGAGCGGGAGATACGCAGTATTTT.

The chain has TRBV19 and TRBJ2-3; TRBD2 matches 12 bases. There are 16 residues in the CDR3. Per germline, CDR1 LNHDA and CDR2 SQIVND (reference sequence). Trimming cost V 3 bases and J 2 bases; bases outside gene matches: 3. CDR3 protein: CASSMGLAGSTDTQYF. The CDR3 region has the DNA TGTGCCAGTAGTATGGGACTAGCGGGCTCCACAGATACGCAGTATTTT.

The chain joins TRBV20-1 to TRBJ1-5; 11 bases agree with TRBD1. V trimming: 6 bases; J trimming: 7 bases; junction bases outside the gene matches: 5. The CDR3 extends over 13 amino acids. Germline V gene data show CDR1 as DFQATT and CDR2 as SNEGSKA (reference sequence). CDR3 nucleotide sequence: TGCAGTGCGAGGACAGGGGGCAGGCAGCCCCAGCATTTT. Its protein product is CSARTGGRQPQHF.

This clonotype was seen at least ten times. V and J are TRBV20-1 and TRBJ2-1, with a weak D call TRBD2 (5 bases). Trimming pared 5 bases from V and 7 bases from J, leaving 21 bases between. From germline, CDR1 is DFQATT and CDR2 SNEGSKA (reference sequence). The CDR3 totals 15 residues. The CDR3 loop reads CSALPWTRPGNEQFF. The CDR3 DNA reads TGCAGTGCTCTACCTTGGACTCGGCCGGGTAATGAGCAGTTCTTC.